Shown below are 32 T cell receptor beta chains from a single sample sequenced in a study of breast tumors, draining lymph nodes, adjacent tissues. Samples came from axillary lymph nodes draining the breast cancer. TCRdb ran MiXCR on the multiplex PCR reads and lists one entry per CDR3 protein. The sample shows about 180,000 distinct CDR3 sequences, 30% to 35% of them seen only once. Source material: axillary lymph node tissue. The origin of the receptors is a female donor with breast cancer. Some clones in this sample may be carry-over from other donors' samples.

This clonotype was picked up a small number of times. The chain has TRBV18 and TRBJ2-1; D call uncertain. The CDR3 is 16 residues long. From germline, CDR1 is KGHSH and CDR2 LQKENI. V lost 6 bases, J lost 0 bases, and 15 bases lay in between. The CDR3 nucleotides read TGTGCCAGCTCCCCGCCCCTGCGGAGCTCCTACAATGAGCAGTTCTTC. It yields the protein CASSPPLRSSYNEQFF.

Comments on this clonotype: A read error may explain this, as a much larger clone is one base away. The J gene is TRBJ2-5, the V gene TRBV5-4; 7 positions agree with TRBD2. V dropped 2 bases and J dropped 1; count of bases not matched to a gene: 2. This CDR3 region has 14 residues. Germline lookup yields CDR1 SGHNT and CDR2 YYREEE (reference sequence). This CDR3 reads CASSFSGGQETQYF. Here the CDR3 DNA reads TGTGCCAGCAGCTTTTCGGGGGGCCAAGAGACCCAGTACTTC.

This clonotype was recorded many times. The gene calls are TRBV11-3 and TRBJ2-5; 10 positions match TRBD1. The germline V gene encodes CDR1 SGHNT and CDR2 YENEEA. The length of the CDR3 is 16 residues. V lost 5 bases to trimming and J lost 1 base; unmatched junction nucleotides: 7. The CDR3 region is CASSKGTGAAQETQYF. CDR3 in DNA: TGTGCCAGCAGCAAAGGGACAGGGGCGGCCCAAGAGACCCAGTACTTC.

V gene TRBV6-5 combines with J gene TRBJ2-1; 11 bases map to TRBD2. CDR1 and CDR2 (germline): MNHEY, SVGAGI. This CDR3 contains 15 residues. V trimming: 5 bases; J trimming: 5 bases; junction bases outside the gene matches: 5. The CDR3 nucleotides are TGTGCCAGCAGTAAACTAGCGGGAGACCACAATGAGCAGTTCTTC. Protein sequence: CASSKLAGDHNEQFF.

This clonotype was picked up many times. The chain employs TRBV7-9 and TRBJ2-7; TRBD2 aligns across 8 bases. The CDR3 is 14 residues long. Germline trimming cut 5 bases from V and 0 bases from J; bases unmatched to any gene: 3. The germline CDR1 and CDR2 sequences are SEHNR and FQNEAQ (reference sequence). The CDR3 coding sequence is TGTGCCAGCAGCCCGACTAGCGACTCCTACGAGCAGTACTTC. Translating it yields CASSPTSDSYEQYF.

In its sample, this clonotype was seen many times. V and J are TRBV5-1 and TRBJ2-3; D uncertain. The CDR3 length is 16 residues. Germline-derived CDR1 and CDR2 are SGHRS and YFSETQ. Between the trimmed V and J ends, which lost 1 base and 0 bases, there was a span of 12 bases. In nucleotides, the CDR3 is TGCGCCAGCAGCTTGCTGGCGAGAACTAGCACAGATACGCAGTATTTT. Translated, it gives CASSLLARTSTDTQYF. Filled out from reference TRBV5-1 and TRBJ2-3, the complete variable domain reads KAGVTQTPRYLIKTRGQQVTLSCSPISGHRSVSWYQQTPGQGLQFLFEYFSETQRNKGNFPGRFSGRQFSNSRSEMNVSTLELGDSALYLCASSLLARTSTDTQYFGPGTRLTVL.

There are a few counts of this clonotype. This may arise from a read error, as a much more abundant clone is one base away. This chain links TRBV12-3 or TRBV12-4 with TRBJ2-7; D possibly matches TRBD1 or TRBD2 (5 bases each). The CDR3 is 15 residues long. The ends were cut back, 2 bases at V and 5 bases at J, with 16 bases in the middle. The CDR3 loop reads CASSLNFGQGDEQYF. The DNA for the CDR3 is TGTGCCAGCAGTTTAAATTTCGGTCAGGGAGACGAGCAGTACTTC.

A note on this clonotype: It may be a read error: a sequence one base away is much more abundant. The genes are TRBV7-9 and TRBJ1-2; D possibly corresponds to TRBD1 (5 bases). This CDR3 spans 14 amino acids. Looked up from germline, CDR1 is SEHNR and CDR2 is FQNEAQ (reference sequence). The CDR3 region has the DNA TGTGCCAGCAGCTCTCGAGTAGGTGGGACTGGCTACGCCTTC. Translated: CASSSRVGGTGYAF.

About this clonotype: A much bigger clone sits one base away, suggesting this may be a read error. The gene calls are TRBV6-5 and TRBJ2-7, with unresolved D. Germline V gene lookup returns CDR1 MNHEY and CDR2 SVGAGI. V lost 6 bases to trimming and J lost 6 bases, with 12 bases between them. CDR3 length: 12 amino acids. The CDR3: CASRSQDAEQYF. CDR3 DNA sequence: TGTGCCAGCAGATCTCAGGATGCCGAGCAGTACTTC.

Ten or more counts support this clonotype. J is TRBJ2-5 and V is TRBV2, with TRBD2 matching over 10 bases. V dropped 1 base and J dropped 5; count of bases not matched to a gene: 7. This CDR3 region has 16 residues. CDR1 is SNHLY, CDR2 FYNNEI, per germline. This CDR3 reads CASSEDLAGGRETQYF. Here the CDR3 DNA reads TGTGCCAGCAGTGAAGACTTAGCGGGGGGTAGGGAGACCCAGTACTTC.

A remark on this clonotype: One end of the junction is discordant with germline, which a read error may explain. V gene TRBV15 combines with J gene TRBJ1-5; a possible D gene is TRBD1 (6 bases). Germline V gene data show CDR1 as LNHNV and CDR2 as YYDKDF (reference sequence). This CDR3 spans 16 amino acids. CDR3 protein: CATSREQGAYNEPQHF. Written as DNA, the CDR3 is TGTGCCACCAGCAGAGAACAGGGTGCCTACAATGAGCCCCAGCATTTT.

A note on this clonotype: A read error may explain this, as a much larger clone is one base away. V usage is TRBV6-1 and J usage is TRBJ2-2, with D possibly being TRBD1 or TRBD2 (5 bases each). The CDR3 runs to 11 residues. The V gene's germline CDR1 is MNHNS and CDR2 SASEGT. In nucleotides, the CDR3 is TGTGCCAGCAGTCAAGGGGCAGGATGGGAGTTT. Translated: CASSQGAGWEF.

This clonotype was recorded at least ten times. The chain carries TRBV12-3 or TRBV12-4 and TRBJ2-1, with 7 bases matching TRBD2. This CDR3 has 15 amino acids. J lost 6 bases, V lost 8 bases, and 13 bases had no gene match. The CDR3: CASSKRGGEFNEQFF. CDR3 sequence (DNA): TGTGCCAGCTCTAAACGGGGAGGGGAATTCAATGAGCAGTTCTTC.

This clonotype was counted ten times or more. The CDR3 is CASTLGAGASTDTQYF. The CDR3 DNA reads TGCGCCAGCACCCTTGGAGCGGGGGCCTCCACAGATACGCAGTATTTT. V is TRBV5-1 and J is TRBJ2-3; 8 bases align to TRBD2. V trimming: 6 bases; J trimming: 2 bases; junction bases outside the gene matches: 11. Per germline, CDR1 SGHRS and CDR2 YFSETQ. The CDR3 is made up of 16 amino acids. The full variable domain, in which reference TRBV5-1 and TRBJ2-3 provide the parts outside the CDR3, is KAGVTQTPRYLIKTRGQQVTLSCSPISGHRSVSWYQQTPGQGLQFLFEYFSETQRNKGNFPGRFSGRQFSNSRSEMNVSTLELGDSALYLCASTLGAGASTDTQYFGPGTRLTVL.

This clonotype was observed a few times. This may stem from a read error, because a much larger clone lies one nucleotide away. The rearrangement uses TRBV5-1 and TRBJ1-4; D remains ambiguous. Per germline, CDR1 SGHRS and CDR2 YFSETQ. This CDR3 region has 13 residues. The CDR3 nucleotides are TGCGCCAGCGCGGACCCCTGGAATGAAAACCTGTTTTTT. It is translated as CASADPWNENLFF.

The table lists this clonotype with many counts. The chain uses TRBV6-2 or TRBV6-3 and TRBJ2-3, with 12 bases that match TRBD2. Germline lookup yields CDR1 MNHEY and CDR2 SVGEGT. The junction had 5 bases not matched to a gene; V was cut back by 0 bases and J by 4 bases. This CDR3 region has 17 residues. Here the CDR3 DNA reads TGTGCCAGCAGTTACTCCCCTAGCGGGGGGGCCCCAGATACGCAGTATTTT. Residues: CASSYSPSGGAPDTQYF.

Worth noting for this clonotype: This may arise from a read error, as a much more abundant clone is one base away. V gene TRBV5-4 combines with J gene TRBJ1-5; D is unclear. The germline V gene encodes CDR1 SGHNT and CDR2 YYREEE (reference sequence). V lost 1 base and J lost 3, with 8 bases in between. There are 14 residues in the CDR3. The CDR3, as DNA: TGTGCCAGCAGCTTGAACGGATCCAATCAGCCCCAGCATTTT. It translates to CASSLNGSNQPQHF.

The chain recombines TRBV6-4 with TRBJ2-3; D is tentatively TRBD1 or TRBD2 (6 bases each). With 5 bases removed from V and 6 bases from J, the gap between germline ends came to 18 bases. This CDR3 is built from 15 residues. Germline-derived CDR1 and CDR2 are MRHNA and SNTAGT. CDR3 bases: TGTGCCAGCAGTCACGGCAGGGGAGGTCTGGATACGCAGTATTTT. Translating gives CASSHGRGGLDTQYF.

This clonotype showed up just a few times. This chain uses TRBV6-2 or TRBV6-3 with TRBJ2-3; no clear D. The CDR3 loop spans 14 amino acids. The ends were cut back, 5 bases at V and 0 bases at J, with 9 bases in the middle. Per the germline V gene, CDR1 is MNHEY and CDR2 is SVGEGT. The CDR3 loop reads CASSAGRSTDTQYF. CDR3 nucleotides: TGTGCCAGCAGTGCCGGACGGAGCACAGATACGCAGTATTTT.

Points on this clonotype: Its ends do not fully match the called genes, so a read error is possible. This chain uses TRBV6-5 with TRBJ2-7; TRBD2 agrees at 7 bases. Germline loops: CDR1 MNHEY, CDR2 SVGAGI. CDR3 size: 15 residues. CDR3 DNA: TGTGCCAGCAGTTACTCGAGTGCGGGGGATTACGAGCGGTACTTC. This gives the protein CASSYSSAGDYERYF.

V and J are TRBV7-9 and TRBJ2-5; 7 bases fit TRBD2. Per the germline V gene, CDR1 is SEHNR and CDR2 is FQNEAQ (reference sequence). The V segment lost 7 bases and the J segment 2 bases; nucleotides outside the gene matches: 13. This CDR3 has 16 amino acids. The CDR3 bases are TGTGCCAGCAATACCTCCGGGACTACCTCGCAAGAGACCCAGTACTTC. Translation gives CASNTSGTTSQETQYF.

This chain uses TRBV20-1 with TRBJ2-1; 9 bases line up with TRBD2. After removal of 2 bases from V and 6 bases from J, the junction contained 8 bases not matched to a gene. This CDR3 contains 15 residues. Germline values: CDR1 DFQATT, CDR2 SNEGSKA (reference sequence). CDR3 sequence: CSARPRGGASNEQFF. CDR3 sequence (DNA): TGCAGTGCTAGACCGCGCGGGGGGGCCTCCAATGAGCAGTTCTTC.

The chain joins TRBV6-1 to TRBJ2-1, with 8 bases that match TRBD1. Germline V gives CDR1 MNHNS, CDR2 SASEGT. Trimming removed 2 bases from V and 2 bases from J; junction bases left unmatched: 11. This CDR3 has 18 residues. The CDR3 bases are TGTGCCAGCAGTGAATCGGTGCAGGGGGCAGGCGCCTACAATGAGCAGTTCTTC. Translated: CASSESVQGAGAYNEQFF.

This clonotype has a count of ten or more. The genes are TRBV2 and TRBJ1-1; D remains ambiguous. Trimming removed 7 bases from V and 5 bases from J, with 8 bases in between. This CDR3 contains 11 residues. Germline V lookup: CDR1 SNHLY, CDR2 FYNNEI. CDR3 nucleotide sequence: TGTGCCAGCATGGAGAGTACTGAAGCTTTCTTT. Protein: CASMESTEAFF.

This clonotype has at least ten counts. V usage is TRBV29-1 and J usage is TRBJ2-1; 7 bases match TRBD2. Germline CDR1 SQVTM, CDR2 ANQGSEA. The CDR3 extends over 13 amino acids. After removal of 7 bases from V and 9 bases from J, the junction contained 12 bases not matched to a gene. As DNA, the CDR3 is TGCAGCGCCCCATTGCGGGAGCTGAGTGAGCAGTTCTTC. Translating it yields CSAPLRELSEQFF.

This clonotype has just one count. This chain joins TRBV4-3 and TRBJ2-2; D is perhaps TRBD1 (5 bases). Trimming removed 3 bases at V and 0 bases at J, with 8 bases between. There are 15 residues in the CDR3. CDR1 LGHNA and CDR2 YSLEER come from the germline V gene. The CDR3 DNA sequence: TGCGCCAGCAGCCAGACAGACGCGAACACCGGGGAGCTGTTTTTT. Its protein product is CASSQTDANTGELFF.

The chain is built from TRBV7-3 and TRBJ2-2; TRBD2 agrees at 11 bases. The CDR3 consists of 17 residues. V gave up 1 base and J gave up 3 bases; unmatched junction bases: 4. Germline V gives CDR1 SGHTA, CDR2 FQGTGA. The CDR3 DNA is TGTGCCAGCAGCTTAATCCTAGCGGGAGGATACACCGGGGAGCTGTTTTTT. Amino acid sequence: CASSLILAGGYTGELFF.

The chain combines TRBV12-3 or TRBV12-4 with TRBJ1-1, with D perhaps matching TRBD1 (6 bases). V dropped 4 bases and J dropped 6 bases, with 18 bases sitting between them. This CDR3 contains 15 residues. The DNA of the CDR3 is TGTGCCAGCAGTTACCAGACCATCAGGGGCCCTGAAGCTTTCTTT. It yields the protein CASSYQTIRGPEAFF.

This clonotype was found many times. The rearrangement links TRBV2 to TRBJ2-7; TRBD1 might be the D (6 bases). This CDR3 region has 13 residues. The ends were cut back, 7 bases at V and 0 bases at J, with 10 bases in the middle. Germline loops: CDR1 SNHLY, CDR2 FYNNEI. CDR3 protein: CASTQGTSYEQYF. For the CDR3, the DNA is TGTGCCAGCACCCAGGGGACCTCCTACGAGCAGTACTTC.

Remarks on this clonotype: The limits of the CDR3 on the DNA are not certain, so only TCRdb's listed CDR3 is given. The V and J genes are TRBV25-1 and TRBJ1-4; the table's D call TRBD1 went unverified against the DNA. CDR1 is MGHDK and CDR2 is SYGVNS in the germline V gene. The CDR3 region is 21 residues in length, termini included. The CDR3 here is CASSFYICSARDRRGGEKLFF.

This chain uses TRBV28 with TRBJ1-4, with TRBD1 matching 7 bases. The germline V gene has CDR1 MDHEN and CDR2 SYDVKM. With V trimmed by 6 bases and J by 8 bases, 12 bases remained unmatched. The CDR3 is 15 residues long. CDR3 sequence reads: CASRSDRAGREKLFF. The CDR3, as DNA: TGTGCCAGCAGATCTGACAGGGCCGGTAGGGAAAAACTGTTTTTT. Filled out from reference TRBV28 and TRBJ1-4, the complete variable domain reads DVKVTQSSRYLVKRTGEKVFLECVQDMDHENMFWYRQDPGLGLRLIYFSYDVKMKEKGDIPEGYSVSREKKERFSLILESASTNQTSMYLCASRSDRAGREKLFFGSGTQLSVL.

This clonotype was seen just once. Likely a read error: the CDR3 ends without its conserved phenylalanine or tryptophan. The J gene is TRBJ1-1, the V gene TRBV7-3, with TRBD1 matching 7 bases. This CDR3 contains 12 residues. Germline loops: CDR1 SGHTA, CDR2 FQGTGA. Unmatched junction bases numbered 1, after V lost 8 bases and J lost 1 base. CDR3 nucleotides: TGTGCCAGCGACAGGGAGAACACTGAAGCTTTCTTG. Translating gives CASDRENTEAFL.